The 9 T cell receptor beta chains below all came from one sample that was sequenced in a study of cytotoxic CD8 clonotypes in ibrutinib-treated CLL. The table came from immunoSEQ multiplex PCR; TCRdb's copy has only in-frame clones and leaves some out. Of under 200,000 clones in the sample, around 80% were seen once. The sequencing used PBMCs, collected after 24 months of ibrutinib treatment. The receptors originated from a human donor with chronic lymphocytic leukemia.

The CDR3 spells CASSVEDGEKLFF. CDR3 nucleotide sequence: TGTGCCAGCAGCGTAGAGGACGGCGAAAAACTGTTTTTT. V is TRBV9 and J is TRBJ1-4; D gene uncertain. With 0 bases removed from V and 8 bases from J, the gap between germline ends came to 8 bases. CDR1 and CDR2 (germline): SGDLS, YYNGEE. This CDR3 is 13 amino acids long.

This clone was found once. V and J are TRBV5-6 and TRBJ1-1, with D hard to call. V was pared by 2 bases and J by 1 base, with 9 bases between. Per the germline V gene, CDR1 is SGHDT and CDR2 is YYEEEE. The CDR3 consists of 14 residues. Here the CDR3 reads CASSLSIKNTEAFF. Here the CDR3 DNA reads TGTGCCAGCAGCTTATCTATTAAGAACACTGAAGCTTTCTTT. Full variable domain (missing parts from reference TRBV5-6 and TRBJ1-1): DAGVTQSPTHLIKTRGQQVTLRCSPKSGHDTVSWYQQALGQGPQFIFQYYEEEERQRGNFPDRFSGHQFPNYSSELNVNALLLGDSALYLCASSLSIKNTEAFFGQGTRLTVV.

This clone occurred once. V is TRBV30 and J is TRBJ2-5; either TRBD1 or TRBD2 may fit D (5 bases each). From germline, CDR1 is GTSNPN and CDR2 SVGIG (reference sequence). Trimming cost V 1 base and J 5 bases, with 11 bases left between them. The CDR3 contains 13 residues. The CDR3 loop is CAWSGGAGETQYF. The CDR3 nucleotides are TGTGCCTGGAGTGGAGGGGCTGGGGAGACCCAGTACTTC.

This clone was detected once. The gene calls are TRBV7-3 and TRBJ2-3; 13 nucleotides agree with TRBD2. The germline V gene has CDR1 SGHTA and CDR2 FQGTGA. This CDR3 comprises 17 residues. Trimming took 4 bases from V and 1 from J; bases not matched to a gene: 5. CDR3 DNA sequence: TGTGCCAGCAGCTCCACCGGGACTAGCGGGGGCACAGATACGCAGTATTTT. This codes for CASSSTGTSGGTDTQYF.

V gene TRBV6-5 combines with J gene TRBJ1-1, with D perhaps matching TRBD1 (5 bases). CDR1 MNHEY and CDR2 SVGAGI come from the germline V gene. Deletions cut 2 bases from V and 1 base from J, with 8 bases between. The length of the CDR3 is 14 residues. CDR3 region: CASSYQGKNTEAFF. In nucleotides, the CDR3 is TGTGCCAGCAGTTACCAGGGTAAGAACACTGAAGCTTTCTTT.

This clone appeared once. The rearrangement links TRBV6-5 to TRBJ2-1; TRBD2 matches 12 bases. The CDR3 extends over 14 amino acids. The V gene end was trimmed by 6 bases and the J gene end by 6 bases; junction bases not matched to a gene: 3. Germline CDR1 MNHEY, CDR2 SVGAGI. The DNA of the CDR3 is TGTGCCAGCAGCCCTAGCGGGAGGGGCAATGAGCAGTTCTTC. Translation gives CASSPSGRGNEQFF.

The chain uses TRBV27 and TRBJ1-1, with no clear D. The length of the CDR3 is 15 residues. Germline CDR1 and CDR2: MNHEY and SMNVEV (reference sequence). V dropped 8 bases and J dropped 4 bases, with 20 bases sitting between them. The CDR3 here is CASSPAGIGRTEAFF. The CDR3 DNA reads TGTGCCAGCTCCCCCGCGGGAATAGGGCGCACTGAAGCTTTCTTT.

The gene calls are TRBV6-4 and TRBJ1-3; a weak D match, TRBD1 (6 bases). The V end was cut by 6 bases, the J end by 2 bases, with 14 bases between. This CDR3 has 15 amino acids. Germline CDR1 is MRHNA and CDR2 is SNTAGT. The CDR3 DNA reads TGTGCCAGCAGCCCTTTGCCAGGGGCTGGAAACACCATATATTTT. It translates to CASSPLPGAGNTIYF.

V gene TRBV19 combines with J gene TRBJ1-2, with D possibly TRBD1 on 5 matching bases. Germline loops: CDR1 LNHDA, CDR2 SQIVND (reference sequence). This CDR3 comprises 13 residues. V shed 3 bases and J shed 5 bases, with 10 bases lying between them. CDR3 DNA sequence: TGTGCCAGTAGTATTCAGGGAACTTATGGCTACACCTTC. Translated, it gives CASSIQGTYGYTF.